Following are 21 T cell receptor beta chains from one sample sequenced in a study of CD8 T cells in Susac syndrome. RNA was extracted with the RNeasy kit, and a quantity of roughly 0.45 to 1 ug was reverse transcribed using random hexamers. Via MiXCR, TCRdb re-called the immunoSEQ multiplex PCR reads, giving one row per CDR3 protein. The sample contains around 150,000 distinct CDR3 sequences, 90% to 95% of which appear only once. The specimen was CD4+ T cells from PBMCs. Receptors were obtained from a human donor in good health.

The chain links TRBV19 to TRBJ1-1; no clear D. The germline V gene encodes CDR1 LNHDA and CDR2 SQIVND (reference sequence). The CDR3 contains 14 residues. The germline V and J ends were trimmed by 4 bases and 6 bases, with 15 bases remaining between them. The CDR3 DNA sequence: TGTGCCAGTAGTAAATCGTGGGAGGCGCCTGAAGCTTTCTTT. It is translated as CASSKSWEAPEAFF.

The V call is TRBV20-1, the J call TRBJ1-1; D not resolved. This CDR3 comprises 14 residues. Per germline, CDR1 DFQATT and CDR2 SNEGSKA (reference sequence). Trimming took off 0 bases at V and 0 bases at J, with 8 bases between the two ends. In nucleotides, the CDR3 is TGCAGTGCTAGAGAAGGCAGCATGAACACTGAAGCTTTCTTT. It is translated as CSAREGSMNTEAFF.

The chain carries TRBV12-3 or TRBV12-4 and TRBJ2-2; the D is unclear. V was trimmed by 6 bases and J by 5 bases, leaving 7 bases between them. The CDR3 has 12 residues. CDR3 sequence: CASRFQTGELFF. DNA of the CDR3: TGTGCCAGCAGGTTTCAAACCGGGGAGCTGTTTTTT.

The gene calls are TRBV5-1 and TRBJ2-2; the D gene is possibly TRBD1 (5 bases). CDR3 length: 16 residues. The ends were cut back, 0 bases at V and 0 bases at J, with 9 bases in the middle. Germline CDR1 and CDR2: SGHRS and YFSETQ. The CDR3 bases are TGCGCCAGCAGCTTGGGTGGGGCTGCGAACACCGGGGAGCTGTTTTTT. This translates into CASSLGGAANTGELFF.

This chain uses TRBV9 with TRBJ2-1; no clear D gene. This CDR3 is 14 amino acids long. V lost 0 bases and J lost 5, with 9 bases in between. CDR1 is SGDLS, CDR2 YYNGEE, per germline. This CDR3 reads CASSVGESNNEQFF. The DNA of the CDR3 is TGTGCCAGCAGCGTAGGGGAATCAAACAATGAGCAGTTCTTC.

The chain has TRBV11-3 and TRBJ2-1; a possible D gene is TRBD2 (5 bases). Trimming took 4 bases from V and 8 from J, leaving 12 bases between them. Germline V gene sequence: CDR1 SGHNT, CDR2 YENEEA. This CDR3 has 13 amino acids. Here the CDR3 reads CASSSREKDEQFF. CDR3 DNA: TGTGCCAGCAGCTCAAGGGAGAAGGATGAGCAGTTCTTC.

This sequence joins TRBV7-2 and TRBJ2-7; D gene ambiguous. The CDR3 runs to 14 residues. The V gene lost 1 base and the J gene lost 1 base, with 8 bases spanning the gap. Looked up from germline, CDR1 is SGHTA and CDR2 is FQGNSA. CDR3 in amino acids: CASSLDGTSYEQYF. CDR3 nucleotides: TGTGCCAGCAGCTTAGACGGCACTTCCTACGAGCAGTACTTC. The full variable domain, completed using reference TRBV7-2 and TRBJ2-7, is GAGVSQSPSNKVTEKGKDVELRCDPISGHTALYWYRQSLGQGLEFLIYFQGNSAPDKSGLPSDRFSAERTGGSVSTLTIQRTQQEDSAVYLCASSLDGTSYEQYFGPGTRLTVT.

The CDR3: CASGLVPNAGTEAFF. CDR3 bases: TGTGCTAGTGGTTTGGTACCTAACGCGGGCACTGAAGCTTTCTTT. The chain is built from TRBV12-5 and TRBJ1-1; D is uncertain. V was pared by 0 bases and J by 4 bases, with 12 bases between. This CDR3 contains 15 residues. Germline assignment: CDR1 LGHNT and CDR2 FRNRAP. The full variable domain, with the rest looked up from reference TRBV12-5 and TRBJ1-1, is DARVTQTPRHKVTEMGQEVTMRCQPILGHNTVFWYRQTMMQGLELLAYFRNRAPLDDSGMPKDRFSAEMPDATLATLKIQPSEPRDSAVYFCASGLVPNAGTEAFFGQGTRLTVV.

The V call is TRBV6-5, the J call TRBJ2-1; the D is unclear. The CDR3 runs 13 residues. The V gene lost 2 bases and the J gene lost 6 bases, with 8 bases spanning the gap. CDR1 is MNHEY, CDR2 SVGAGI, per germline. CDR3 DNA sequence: TGTGCCAGCAGTTACCCGAACGGCAATGAGCAGTTCTTC. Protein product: CASSYPNGNEQFF.

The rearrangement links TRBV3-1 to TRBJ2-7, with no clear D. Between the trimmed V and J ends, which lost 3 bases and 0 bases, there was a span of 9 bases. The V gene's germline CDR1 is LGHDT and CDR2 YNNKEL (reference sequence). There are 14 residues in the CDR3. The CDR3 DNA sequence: TGTGCCAGCAGCCAGACTGTGAGCTCCTACGAGCAGTACTTC. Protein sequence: CASSQTVSSYEQYF.

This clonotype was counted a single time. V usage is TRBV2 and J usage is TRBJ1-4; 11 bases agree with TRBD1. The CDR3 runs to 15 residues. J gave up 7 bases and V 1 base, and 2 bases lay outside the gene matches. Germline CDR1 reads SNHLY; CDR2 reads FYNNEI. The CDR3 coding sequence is TGTGCCAGCAGTGAAGAGGGGACAGGGGGTGAAAAACTGTTTTTT. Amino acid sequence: CASSEEGTGGEKLFF.

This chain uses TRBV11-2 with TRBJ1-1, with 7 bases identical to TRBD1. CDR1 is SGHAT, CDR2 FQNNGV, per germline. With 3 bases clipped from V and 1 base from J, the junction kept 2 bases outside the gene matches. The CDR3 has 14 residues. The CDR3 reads CASSFRGENTEAFF. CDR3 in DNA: TGTGCCAGCAGCTTCAGGGGGGAGAACACTGAAGCTTTCTTT.

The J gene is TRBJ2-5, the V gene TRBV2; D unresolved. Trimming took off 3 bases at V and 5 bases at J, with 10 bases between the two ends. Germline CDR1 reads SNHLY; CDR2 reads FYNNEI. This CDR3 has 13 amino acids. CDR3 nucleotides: TGTGCCAGCAGTGATACAACTGGCGAGACCCAGTACTTC. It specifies CASSDTTGETQYF.

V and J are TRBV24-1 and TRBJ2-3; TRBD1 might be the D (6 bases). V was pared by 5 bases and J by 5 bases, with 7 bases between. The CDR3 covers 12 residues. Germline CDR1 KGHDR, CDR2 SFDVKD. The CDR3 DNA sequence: TGTGCCACCAGTGGAGGGGGAGATACGCAGTATTTT. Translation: CATSGGGDTQYF.

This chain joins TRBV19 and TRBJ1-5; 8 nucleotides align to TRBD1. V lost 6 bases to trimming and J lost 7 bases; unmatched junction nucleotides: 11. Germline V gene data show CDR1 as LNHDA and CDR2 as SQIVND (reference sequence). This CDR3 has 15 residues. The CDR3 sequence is CASRGGQDGFQPQHF. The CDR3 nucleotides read TGTGCCAGTAGGGGGGGACAGGATGGATTCCAGCCCCAGCATTTT.

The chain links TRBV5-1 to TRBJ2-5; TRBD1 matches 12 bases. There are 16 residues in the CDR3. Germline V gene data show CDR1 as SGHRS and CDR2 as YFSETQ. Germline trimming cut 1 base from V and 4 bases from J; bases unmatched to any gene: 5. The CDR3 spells CASSLLGQGATETQYF. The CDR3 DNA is TGCGCCAGCAGCTTGTTGGGACAGGGGGCTACAGAGACCCAGTACTTC. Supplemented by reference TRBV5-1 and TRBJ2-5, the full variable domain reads KAGVTQTPRYLIKTRGQQVTLSCSPISGHRSVSWYQQTPGQGLQFLFEYFSETQRNKGNFPGRFSGRQFSNSRSEMNVSTLELGDSALYLCASSLLGQGATETQYFGPGTRLLVL.

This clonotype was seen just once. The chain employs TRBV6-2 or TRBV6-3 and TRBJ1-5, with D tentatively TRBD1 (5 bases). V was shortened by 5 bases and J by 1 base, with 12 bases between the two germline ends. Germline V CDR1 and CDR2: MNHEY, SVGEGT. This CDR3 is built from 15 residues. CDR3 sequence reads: CASSNPGGSNQPQHF. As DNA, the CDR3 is TGTGCCAGCAGTAATCCTGGGGGAAGCAATCAGCCCCAGCATTTT.

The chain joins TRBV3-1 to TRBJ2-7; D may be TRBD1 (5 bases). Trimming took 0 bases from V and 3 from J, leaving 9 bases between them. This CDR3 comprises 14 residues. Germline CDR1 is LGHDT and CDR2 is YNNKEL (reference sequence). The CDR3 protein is CASSQDFTGYEQYF. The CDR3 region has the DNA TGTGCCAGCAGCCAAGATTTTACAGGCTACGAGCAGTACTTC.

CDR3 in DNA: TGTGCCACTACCAGACTTATCTCGCGCGAGCAGTACTTC. It yields the protein CATTRLISREQYF. This rearrangement joins TRBV28 to TRBJ2-7; D gene unclear. Germline loops: CDR1 MDHEN, CDR2 SYDVKM. This CDR3 has 13 residues. The germline V and J ends were trimmed by 10 bases and 6 bases, with 19 bases remaining between them.

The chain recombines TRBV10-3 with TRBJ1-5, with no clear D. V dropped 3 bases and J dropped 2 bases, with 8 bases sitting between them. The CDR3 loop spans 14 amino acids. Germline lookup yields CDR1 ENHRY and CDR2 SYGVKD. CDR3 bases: TGTGCCATCAGTGATCGGCAGGGCAATCAGCCCCAGCATTTT. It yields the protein CAISDRQGNQPQHF.

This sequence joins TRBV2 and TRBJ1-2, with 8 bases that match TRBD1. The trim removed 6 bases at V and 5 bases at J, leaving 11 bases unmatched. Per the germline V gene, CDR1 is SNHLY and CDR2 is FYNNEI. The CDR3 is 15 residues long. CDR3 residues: CASSRTFGTGYGYTF. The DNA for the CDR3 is TGTGCCAGCAGCAGAACTTTTGGGACAGGATATGGCTACACCTTC.